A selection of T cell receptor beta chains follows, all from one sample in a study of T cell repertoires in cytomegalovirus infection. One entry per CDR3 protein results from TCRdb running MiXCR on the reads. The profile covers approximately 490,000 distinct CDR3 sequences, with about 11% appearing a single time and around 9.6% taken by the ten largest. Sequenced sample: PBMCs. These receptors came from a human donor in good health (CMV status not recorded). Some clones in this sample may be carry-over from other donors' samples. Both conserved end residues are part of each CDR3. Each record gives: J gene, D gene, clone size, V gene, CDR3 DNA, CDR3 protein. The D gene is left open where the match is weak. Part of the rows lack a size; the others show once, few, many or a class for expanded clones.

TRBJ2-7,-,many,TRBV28,TGTGCCAGCAAGGGGGAACGGGGAGCTGTTTATGGCTACGAGCAGTACTTC,CASKGERGAVYGYEQYF
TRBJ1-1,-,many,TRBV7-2,TGTGCCAGCAGCTTTAAGTCGGGGGGGAACACTGAAGCTTTCTTT,CASSFKSGGNTEAFF
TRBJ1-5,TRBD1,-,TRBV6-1,TGTGCCAGCAGCGTATTAACAGGGGATCGACAGCCCCAGCATTTT,CASSVLTGDRQPQHF
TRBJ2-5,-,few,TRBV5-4,TGTGCCAGCAGCTTGGACCCTCCTAAAGGGCGGGGACTCCGAGAGACCCAGTACTTC,CASSLDPPKGRGLRETQYF
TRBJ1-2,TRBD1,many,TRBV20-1,TGCAGTGCCGCGGGACAGGGGAACTATGGCTACACCTTC,CSAAGQGNYGYTF
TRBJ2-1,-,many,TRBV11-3,TGTGCCAGCAGCCTTACATTAGACAGATTTAGCTCCTACAATGAGCAGTTCTTC,CASSLTLDRFSSYNEQFF
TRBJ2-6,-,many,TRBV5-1,TGCGCCAGCAGCTTGGGCGACTCTGGGGCCAACGTCCTGACTTTC,CASSLGDSGANVLTF
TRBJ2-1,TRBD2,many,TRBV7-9,TGTGCCAGCAGCCGCGGGACTAGCGGGAGCGTGGGGTACAATGAGCAGTTCTTC,CASSRGTSGSVGYNEQFF
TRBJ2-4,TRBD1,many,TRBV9,TGTGCCAGCAGCCCAGGACAGGGGCGAGACATTCAGTACTTC,CASSPGQGRDIQYF
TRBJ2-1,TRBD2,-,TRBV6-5,TGTGCCAGCAGATCGAGCGGGAGCAGCAACAATGAGCAGTTCTTC,CASRSSGSSNNEQFF
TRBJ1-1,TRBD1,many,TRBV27,TGTGCCAGCACGGAGGGGGCGCCGAACACTGAAGCTTTCTTT,CASTEGAPNTEAFF
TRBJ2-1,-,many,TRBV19,TGTGCCAGTAGTATAGAGGCGGCTTACAATGAGCAGTTCTTC,CASSIEAAYNEQFF
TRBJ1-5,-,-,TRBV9,TGTGCCCGCCGAGTTCGGGGAGCCAATCAGCCCCAGCATTTT,CARRVRGANQPQHF
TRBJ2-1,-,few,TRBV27,TGTGCCAGCAGCGGTACACTGGAGGATGAGCAGTTCTTC,CASSGTLEDEQFF
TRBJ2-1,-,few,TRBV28,TGTGCCAGCAGCCGAGGGTTCAGCTCCTACAATGAGCAGTTCTTC,CASSRGFSSYNEQFF